This TCR beta chain was sequenced for a study of CD8 T cells in Susac syndrome. Reverse transcription used roughly 0.45 to 1 ug RNA and random hexamers. A single record per CDR3 protein comes from TCRdb applying MiXCR to the immunoSEQ multiplex PCR reads. The data contain about 49,000 distinct CDR3 sequences, 93% of them singletons. The TCR sequence derives from a human donor in good health. The sequenced material came from CD8+ T cells from PBMCs.

The CDR3: CASSLTGRTDTQYF. CDR3 nucleotides: TGTGCCAGCAGCTTGACAGGCCGGACAGATACGCAGTATTTT. The genes are TRBV11-2 and TRBJ2-3, with D maybe TRBD1 (6 bases). This CDR3 contains 14 residues. Deletions cut 3 bases from V and 3 bases from J, with 10 bases between. Germline V gene lookup returns CDR1 SGHAT and CDR2 FQNNGV.